One sample yielded the 11 T cell receptor beta chains listed below, sequenced in a study of blood T cells in healthy people across ages. With a J-beta primer mix and a sample-barcoded 5' primer, a second PCR ran about 6 to 11 cycles. TCRdb itself ran the 5' RACE reads through MiXCR, one entry per CDR3 protein. The data show hundreds of thousands of distinct CDR3 sequences, over 45% seen once. Input material: blood. Receptors were obtained from a woman between 55 and 75 years old in good health.

This rearrangement joins TRBV6-1 to TRBJ1-4; a weak D match, TRBD1 (5 bases). Trimming took off 6 bases at V and 3 bases at J, with 11 bases between the two ends. CDR1 is MNHNS and CDR2 is SASEGT in the germline V gene. This CDR3 has 14 residues. CDR3 sequence: CASSATGPNEKLFF. The CDR3 region has the DNA TGTGCCAGCAGCGCTACAGGTCCTAATGAAAAACTGTTTTTT.

Details on this clonotype: This may stem from a read error, because a much larger clone lies one nucleotide away. This chain joins TRBV9 and TRBJ2-5; D gene unclear. The last part of the DNA fits TRBJ2-1 better; the J call may be wrong. Germline V gene data show CDR1 as SGDLS and CDR2 as YYNGEE. The CDR3 totals 13 residues. CDR3 residues: CASSVGHQETQFF. The CDR3 DNA reads TGTGCCAGCAGCGTCGGCCACCAAGAGACCCAGTTCTTC.

Judged by abundance, this clonotype is medium-sized (0.01 to 0.1%). The CDR3 region is CASSPSSGRNTDTQYF. DNA for the CDR3: TGTGCCAGCAGCCCATCAAGCGGGAGGAACACAGATACGCAGTATTTT. The chain recombines TRBV12-3 or TRBV12-4 with TRBJ2-3; TRBD2 matches 9 bases. This CDR3 is built from 16 residues. Trimming removed 6 bases from V and 2 bases from J; junction bases left unmatched: 9.

This clonotype was observed at least ten times. This sequence joins TRBV11-1 and TRBJ1-4, with 11 bases aligning to TRBD1. V lost 5 bases and J lost 8; bases outside the gene matches: 4. This CDR3 has 14 residues. Germline V gives CDR1 SGHAT, CDR2 FQDESV (reference sequence). The CDR3 reads CASSHGQGAEKLFF. The CDR3 DNA reads TGTGCCAGCAGCCACGGACAGGGGGCAGAAAAACTGTTTTTT.

J is TRBJ1-1 and V is TRBV5-1, with D hard to call. Germline lookup yields CDR1 SGHRS and CDR2 YFSETQ. This CDR3 spans 14 amino acids. Between the trimmed V and J ends, which lost 0 bases and 0 bases, there was a span of 6 bases. CDR3 sequence reads: CASSLALLNTEAFF. CDR3 bases: TGCGCCAGCAGCTTGGCCCTATTGAACACTGAAGCTTTCTTT.

This clonotype was observed a handful of times. The rearrangement joins TRBV18 to TRBJ2-7; possible D gene TRBD1, 5 bases. The V end was cut by 1 base, the J end by 5 bases, with 12 bases between. The CDR3 totals 14 residues. Germline V lookup: CDR1 KGHSH, CDR2 LQKENI. CDR3 protein: CASSPQRGRDEQYF. CDR3 in DNA: TGTGCCAGCTCACCACAAAGGGGCAGGGACGAGCAGTACTTC.

Only a few counts were recorded for this clonotype. The V gene is TRBV7-2, the J gene TRBJ2-5; 8 bases fit TRBD2. The CDR3 consists of 15 residues. The germline CDR1 and CDR2 sequences are SGHTA and FQGNSA. V shed 4 bases and J 5 bases; nucleotides not matched to a gene: 9. The CDR3 region is CASSYDGGGLETQYF. DNA for the CDR3: TGTGCCAGCAGCTATGACGGCGGGGGGCTTGAGACCCAGTACTTC.

The rearrangement joins TRBV7-2 to TRBJ2-1; 7 bases are a match to TRBD2. This CDR3 has 17 amino acids. Germline V gene data show CDR1 as SGHTA and CDR2 as FQGNSA. V lost 1 base, J lost 9 bases, and 15 bases stayed unmatched. The DNA for the CDR3 is TGTGCCAGCAGCTTAGTAATTGTGAGGGAGGGCCAGGGTGAGCAGTTCTTC. This sequence encodes CASSLVIVREGQGEQFF.

In its sample, this clonotype was seen a few times. This chain uses TRBV6-1 with TRBJ2-1, with D tentatively TRBD2 (7 bases). Looked up from germline, CDR1 is MNHNS and CDR2 is SASEGT. V gave up 9 bases and J gave up 9 bases, with 15 bases separating them. This CDR3 spans 12 amino acids. Written as DNA, the CDR3 is TGTGCCAGTACCTGGGGGGGCCCTGAGCAGTTCTTC. Encoded protein: CASTWGGPEQFF.

This clonotype was seen many times. The J gene is TRBJ2-3, the V gene TRBV7-2, with 14 bases matching TRBD2. This CDR3 contains 17 residues. Losses at the gene ends were 5 bases for V and 4 bases for J; bases not matched to a gene: 8. Per the germline V gene, CDR1 is SGHTA and CDR2 is FQGNSA. CDR3 DNA sequence: TGTGCCAGCAGCGACGGGACTAGCGGGAGTTCCCCAGATACGCAGTATTTT. This gives the protein CASSDGTSGSSPDTQYF.

This clonotype came up a few times. Here the CDR3 DNA reads TGTGCCACCGAGGGATGGGACGGGGAGAAATACGAGCAGTACTTC. Translating it yields CATEGWDGEKYEQYF. This chain links TRBV6-5 with TRBJ2-7, with D possibly called TRBD1 or TRBD2 (5 bases each). This CDR3 has 15 amino acids. Trimming cost V 10 bases and J 4 bases, with 23 bases left between them. Germline CDR1 is MNHEY and CDR2 is SVGAGI.